This TCR beta chain was observed in a study of blood T cell repertoires in COVID-19. Study-level information: Some COVID-19 samples were acute and others convalescent; all came from the United States, Italy and Spain.

In the original analysis: Scientists estimated how many nucleated cells there were by amplifying reference gene primers. The repertoire was sequenced with immunoSEQ multiplex PCR; TCRdb's copy has only in-frame clones and lacks some. That table is the source of V, J and clone size, and D and trimming were worked out from the DNA. The sample holds 40,000 to 50,000 clones, roughly nine tenths seen once. The CDR3 runs 17 residues. The trim removed 6 bases at V and 3 bases at J, leaving 16 bases unmatched. Germline CDR1 MDHEN, CDR2 SYDVKM. The genes are TRBV28 and TRBJ2-7; 8 bases map to TRBD1. The sample consisted of peripheral blood. The sequence was collected from a man in his 70s with active COVID-19. CDR3 amino acids: CASRPTLGTGGLYEQYF. CDR3 bases: TGTGCCAGCAGACCAACCCTGGGGACAGGAGGGCTCTACGAGCAGTACTTC.